This T cell receptor (beta chain) was found in a study of glioma-infiltrating T cells listed by TCRdb under 2016. Concerning the study at large: The study sequenced TCR alpha- and beta-chain repertoires from glioma tissue, from non-neoplastic brain tissue and from matched peripheral blood mononuclear cells. To measure how far tissue and blood T-cell populations diverged, each tissue-infiltrating repertoire was compared against the peripheral blood repertoire of the same patient. Three low-grade glioma patients, several primary glioblastoma patients, and three non-glioma patients who contributed non-neoplastic brain tissue made up the paired cohort.

Broad study findings and their caveats: Very few CDR3 sequences were found to be shared between tissue and blood, and this scarcity was attributed to high CDR3 diversity and limited sampling. Small numbers underpinned the group comparisons: eight glioblastoma patients, three low-grade glioma patients and three non-neoplastic patients. VJ-independent divergence between tissue and blood was below expectation in non-neoplastic patients but above expectation in all gliomas, especially low-grade gliomas.

Its CDR3 holds 13 amino acids, cysteine through phenylalanine. The entry retains the CDR3 DNA only, 39 bases that are in frame from base 1. The germline V gene encodes CDR1 MGHRA and CDR2 YSYEKL. The trim is 1 base for V and 8 bases for J, with a gap of 8 bases between the germline ends. The iRepertoire nested amplicon-rescue multiplex PCR (arm-PCR) platform was used to amplify TCR alpha and beta CDR3 regions from RNA. The input for one-step reverse transcription and amplification was roughly 100-400 ng of tissue mRNA or PBMC total RNA. After bead purification, a secondary multiplex PCR added Illumina adapters, and libraries were gel-purified between 200 and 400 bp. The libraries contained internal 6-nucleotide barcodes that were used for demultiplexing. Sequencing of libraries was performed on an Illumina MiSeq with 2x220 or 2x250 nucleotide paired-end reads. Per the original workflow: Paired reads were merged with FLASH 1.2.11 and aligned to the GRCh37 human genome with BWA-MEM before extracting TRA and TRB reads. An IMGT-derived reference of cassette sequences and CDR3 motifs, with pseudogenes included, was used for V and J assignment. Reads were translated in three frames, and productive CDR3s were defined by a C…FGXG motif without stop codons. Unique combinations of V-J cassette pair and CDR3 amino acid sequence were defined as clonotypes. Reads were filtered by Hamming distance, with the threshold set by the sequence error rate of each sample in mapped regions. TCRdb reprocessed the public reads (quality trimming at Q25 with fastp, clone calling with MiXCR) and kept in-frame beta chains. Each entry merges the rows of one CDR3 protein and shows their most common DNA and genes. These V and J calls are TCRdb output, not the study's own analysis. For this sample the table gives approximately 120,000 distinct CDR3 sequences, of which roughly 23% were detected only once. The top ten hold approximately 14% of the sample.

This clonotype was recorded at least ten times. Its specific antigen is unknown. Base qualities are not at hand, and no much larger clone is one base apart. The material sequenced was glioma tissue, nonneoplastic brain tissue, or PBMCs (not recorded which). The V and J genes are TRBV4-1 and TRBJ1-4, with the D segment identity uncertain. This TCR came from a human donor with low-grade glioma or glioblastoma, undergoing nonglioma brain surgery, or in good health (not recorded which). The CDR3 reads CASSQAIGEKLFF. The nucleotide sequence reads as follows: TGCGCCAGCAGCCAAGCGATTGGGGAAAAACTGTTTTTT.